This T cell receptor beta chain was recovered during a study of Ad26.COV2.S vaccination and SARS-CoV-2 variants. Across the whole study: Intramuscular Ad26.COV2.S doses were given once or twice, 56 days apart.

This clone was observed a single time. What it recognizes is unknown. The treatment is: around 19 received Ad26.COV2.S at low or high dose, single or two shots; a few received placebo; per-sample allocation not given. Samples were taken on day 63 after the first vaccine or placebo injection. The assay was immunoSEQ multiplex PCR, and TCRdb's table has in-frame clones only and misses some. The sample lists around 450,000 clones, less than 95% seen once, with about 4.1% in the top ten. Study-wide results and caveats: Post-vaccination spike-specific CD8+ and CD4+ T cell responses reportedly had substantial breadth. An underestimation of total T cell responses may have resulted from the TCR breadth and depth analyses.

Germline V gene sequence: CDR1 SGHVS, CDR2 FQNEAQ. This CDR3 comprises 14 residues. Trimming shortened V by 1 base and J by 1 base, and 6 bases separated the two germline ends. The V gene is TRBV7-8, the J gene TRBJ2-3; D is undetermined. The sequences come from peripheral blood, collected in a trial of Ad26.COV2.S vaccine versus placebo. This TCR was recovered from a person between 18 and 60 years old who received the Ad26.COV2.S COVID-19 vaccine or a placebo. The CDR3 DNA sequence: TGTGCCAGCAGCTTAGATAGACGCACAGATACGCAGTATTTT. Its translation: CASSLDRRTDTQYF. The complete variable domain, with remaining parts taken from reference TRBV7-8 and TRBJ2-3, reads GAGVSQSPRYKVAKRGQDVALRCDPISGHVSLFWYQQALGQGPEFLTYFQNEAQLDKSGLPSDRFFAERPEGSVSTLKIQRTQQEDSAVYLCASSLDRRTDTQYFGPGTRLTVL.